A single sample gave rise to the 24 T cell receptor beta chains below, sequenced in a study of blood T cell repertoires in COVID-19. TCRdb keeps only in-frame clones here, not all; method: immunoSEQ multiplex PCR. Of over 200,000 clones listed, roughly 87% are singletons. The specimen was peripheral blood. The receptors were gathered from a woman aged 25-40 years with acute or convalescent COVID-19.

The J gene is TRBJ1-2, the V gene TRBV24-1; 10 nucleotides align to TRBD1. J lost 5 bases, V lost 3 bases, and 14 bases had no gene match. Germline V gene lookup returns CDR1 KGHDR and CDR2 SFDVKD. CDR3 length equals 18 residues. Written as DNA, the CDR3 is TGTGCCACCAGTGATACAGCTCACCGGGACAGGGGAGGTTATGGCTACACCTTC. Its protein product is CATSDTAHRDRGGYGYTF.

The chain couples TRBV18 to TRBJ2-3; the match to TRBD2 covers 12 bases. CDR3 length equals 15 residues. CDR1 and CDR2 (germline): KGHSH, LQKENI. The ends lost 2 bases at V and 6 bases at J; junction bases unmatched: 3. The CDR3 sequence: CASSPATSGSDTQYF. In DNA form, the CDR3 reads TGTGCCAGCTCACCAGCGACTAGCGGGAGTGATACGCAGTATTTT.

This chain joins TRBV6-2 or TRBV6-3 and TRBJ2-1, with 10 bases lining up with TRBD2. Per germline, CDR1 MNHEY and CDR2 SVGEGT. J gave up 7 bases and V 4 bases, and 13 bases lay outside the gene matches. The CDR3 contains 17 residues. The CDR3 region has the DNA TGTGCCAGCAGTTCCGGTACGGTAAGCGGGAGGGGAAATGAGCAGTTCTTC. This encodes CASSSGTVSGRGNEQFF.

The CDR3 here is CASSETGTTEAFF. The CDR3 DNA sequence: TGTGCCAGCAGCGAGACCGGGACAACTGAAGCTTTCTTT. The chain is built from TRBV9 and TRBJ1-1; the D gene is possibly TRBD1 (6 bases). CDR3 size: 13 residues. V lost 3 bases, J lost 5 bases, and 11 bases lay in between. The germline V gene has CDR1 SGDLS and CDR2 YYNGEE.

The chain links TRBV19 to TRBJ1-2; 8 bases match TRBD1. CDR1 and CDR2 (germline): LNHDA, SQIVND (reference sequence). After removal of 1 base from V and 2 bases from J, the junction contained 3 bases not matched to a gene. The CDR3 sequence is 15 residues long. The CDR3 DNA reads as TGTGCCAGTAGTATAGCCCGGGACAGGAACTATGGCTACACCTTC. Translating gives CASSIARDRNYGYTF.

The chain couples TRBV6-2 or TRBV6-3 to TRBJ2-7, with 7 bases that match TRBD2. Germline-derived CDR1 and CDR2 are MNHEY and SVGEGT. The CDR3 extends over 15 amino acids. The trim removed 2 bases at V and 3 bases at J, leaving 7 bases unmatched. The chain's CDR3 is CASSYGPSGRYEQYF. CDR3 DNA: TGTGCCAGCAGTTACGGGCCTAGCGGACGCTACGAGCAGTACTTC.

This chain joins TRBV4-3 and TRBJ1-2, with 10 bases matching TRBD1. The CDR3 is 15 residues long. Germline V gene data show CDR1 as LGHNA and CDR2 as YSLEER. V shed 4 bases, J shed 7 bases, and the junction held 9 bases outside the gene matches. The CDR3 DNA reads TGCGCCAGCAGCCCCCCCTTGACAGGGGGCAGTGGCTACACCTTC. Its protein product is CASSPPLTGGSGYTF.

The rearrangement joins TRBV5-4 to TRBJ1-1; no clear D. Germline values: CDR1 SGHNT, CDR2 YYREEE (reference sequence). V gave up 4 bases and J gave up 8 bases, with 15 bases separating them. The CDR3 is made up of 13 amino acids. The CDR3 bases are TGTGCCAGCAGCAAGGACGGGGAATTAGAAGCTTTCTTT. This sequence encodes CASSKDGELEAFF.

The gene calls are TRBV7-8 and TRBJ2-7; no clear D gene. CDR3 length: 18 amino acids. Trimming took 5 bases from V and 2 from J, leaving 25 bases between them. Germline CDR1 SGHVS, CDR2 FQNEAQ. CDR3 loop: CASSPGVPSNLITYEQYF. The CDR3 nucleotides are TGTGCCAGCAGCCCAGGCGTCCCATCCAATCTAATTACCTACGAGCAGTACTTC.

The gene calls are TRBV19 and TRBJ2-2, with 7 bases aligning to TRBD1. The CDR3 spans 15 residues. Unmatched junction bases numbered 8, after V lost 4 bases and J lost 6 bases. CDR1 is LNHDA, CDR2 SQIVND, per germline (reference sequence). CDR3 residues: CASSRGQPSPGELFF. In DNA, the CDR3 is TGTGCCAGTAGTAGGGGACAGCCATCTCCCGGGGAGCTGTTTTTT.

This clone came up once. Germline is not matched at one junction end, which may reflect a read error. The chain links TRBV4-3 to TRBJ2-2; 7 nucleotides align to TRBD1. The CDR3 has 15 amino acids. CDR1 is LGHNA and CDR2 is YSLEER in the germline V gene. The CDR3 DNA sequence: TGCGCCAGCAGCCAGGGCAGGGGGAACGCCGGGGAGCTGTTTTTT. It translates to CASSQGRGNAGELFF.

The chain couples TRBV29-1 to TRBJ1-2; 7 nucleotides line up with TRBD1. Germline assignment: CDR1 SQVTM and CDR2 ANQGSEA. The CDR3 has 12 amino acids. The V and J ends lost 6 bases and 4 bases, in that order; junction bases with no gene match: 5. In DNA form, the CDR3 reads TGCAGCGTCTTAAACAGGGGCTATGGCTACACCTTC. Amino acid sequence: CSVLNRGYGYTF.

This sequence joins TRBV12-3 or TRBV12-4 and TRBJ2-5; possibly TRBD2 for D (6 bases). CDR3 size: 13 residues. Trimming stripped 3 bases from V and 2 bases from J, with 7 bases between. The CDR3 reads CASSFGGQETQYF. The CDR3 DNA follows: TGTGCCAGCAGTTTCGGGGGACAAGAGACCCAGTACTTC.

This clone was seen more than once but under ten times. The genes are TRBV5-6 and TRBJ2-7, with D possibly TRBD2 on 5 matching bases. The V end was cut by 4 bases, the J end by 6 bases, with 17 bases between. Germline loops: CDR1 SGHDT, CDR2 YYEEEE. The CDR3 has 14 residues. Here the CDR3 reads CASSLTGVLGEQYF. The CDR3 coding sequence is TGTGCCAGCAGCCTCACCGGGGTCCTAGGCGAGCAGTACTTC.

The rearrangement joins TRBV15 to TRBJ2-2, with 7 positions matching TRBD1. Germline CDR1 LNHNV, CDR2 YYDKDF (reference sequence). The junction had 8 bases not matched to a gene; V was cut back by 1 base and J by 6 bases. The CDR3 has 16 amino acids. In nucleotides, the CDR3 is TGTGCCACCAGCAGAGTGAGGGGGCGCAAGTCCGGGGAGCTGTTTTTT. Translating it yields CATSRVRGRKSGELFF.

V is TRBV6-5 and J is TRBJ2-7; no definite D call. The germline V gene has CDR1 MNHEY and CDR2 SVGAGI. The CDR3 length is 13 residues. With 2 bases removed from V and 3 bases from J, the gap between germline ends came to 8 bases. In DNA form, the CDR3 reads TGTGCCAGCAGTTACACGGGTTTCTACGAGCAGTACTTC. Its protein is CASSYTGFYEQYF.

This clone was seen a single time. The chain is built from TRBV6-6 and TRBJ1-3; D perhaps matches TRBD1 (5 bases). There are 20 residues in the CDR3. Looked up from germline, CDR1 is MNHNY and CDR2 is SVGAGI (reference sequence). V lost 6 bases and J 0 bases, leaving 27 bases between the germline ends. CDR3 coding DNA: TGTGCCAGCAGCGGCGTAAGGACGCATTGGAACGGGGGCTCTGGAAACACCATATATTTT. This encodes CASSGVRTHWNGGSGNTIYF.

The rearrangement uses TRBV6-1 and TRBJ1-2; the D gene is possibly TRBD1 (5 bases). Trimming removed 2 bases at V and 2 bases at J, with 6 bases between. The CDR3 is 13 residues long. Germline CDR1 is MNHNS and CDR2 is SASEGT. CDR3: CASSERTNYGYTF. The CDR3 DNA reads as TGTGCCAGCAGTGAAAGGACAAACTATGGCTACACCTTC.

CDR3 amino acids: CASSEANRVLYF. The CDR3 coding sequence is TGTGCCAGCAGTGAAGCAAACAGGGTTTTGTACTTC. The chain combines TRBV2 with TRBJ2-7; perhaps TRBD1 as D (6 bases). Germline V gives CDR1 SNHLY, CDR2 FYNNEI. The length of the CDR3 is 12 residues. The ends were cut back, 0 bases at V and 12 bases at J, with 12 bases in the middle.

The chain links TRBV4-3 to TRBJ2-7, with D uncertain. V lost 3 bases and J 7 bases, leaving 16 bases between the germline ends. The CDR3 has 14 residues. Germline loops: CDR1 LGHNA, CDR2 YSLEER. The CDR3 region is CASSQVISSGEQYF. DNA for the CDR3: TGCGCCAGCAGCCAGGTGATTTCGTCCGGGGAGCAGTACTTC.

The gene calls are TRBV5-6 and TRBJ2-5; a weak D match, TRBD1 (5 bases). Germline V gene sequence: CDR1 SGHDT, CDR2 YYEEEE. This CDR3 has 15 residues. The V and J ends lost 2 bases and 4 bases respectively, with 15 bases between them. The chain's CDR3 is CASSFRLGEGETQYF. For the CDR3, the DNA is TGTGCCAGCAGCTTCCGGCTAGGGGAAGGAGAGACCCAGTACTTC.

V is TRBV2 and J is TRBJ1-2; D is possibly TRBD1 (5 bases). Trimming cost V 11 bases and J 5 bases, with 15 bases left between them. The CDR3 spans 12 residues. CDR1 SNHLY and CDR2 FYNNEI come from the germline V gene. The CDR3 loop reads CAGTQGVYGYTF. The CDR3 DNA follows: TGTGCCGGCACCCAGGGTGTTTATGGCTACACCTTC.

The chain joins TRBV9 to TRBJ2-7; a weak D match, TRBD2 (5 bases). Trimming pared 0 bases from V and 3 bases from J, leaving 13 bases between. In germline, CDR1 is SGDLS, CDR2 YYNGEE. The CDR3 is 15 amino acids. The CDR3 region has the DNA TGTGCCAGCAGCGTAGACGCTAGCTCAAACTACGAGCAGTACTTC. Its protein product is CASSVDASSNYEQYF.

V is TRBV11-2 and J is TRBJ2-1, with 7 bases that match TRBD2. Trimming cost V 5 bases and J 9 bases; bases outside gene matches: 4. The CDR3 is 12 residues long. Germline V gene lookup returns CDR1 SGHAT and CDR2 FQNNGV. CDR3: CASSHPGGEQFF. CDR3 coding DNA: TGTGCCAGCAGCCACCCGGGGGGTGAGCAGTTCTTC. Full variable domain (missing parts from reference TRBV11-2 and TRBJ2-1): EAGVAQSPRYKIIEKRQSVAFWCNPISGHATLYWYQQILGQGPKLLIQFQNNGVVDDSQLPKDRFSAERLKGVDSTLKIQPAKLEDSAVYLCASSHPGGEQFFGPGTRLTVL.